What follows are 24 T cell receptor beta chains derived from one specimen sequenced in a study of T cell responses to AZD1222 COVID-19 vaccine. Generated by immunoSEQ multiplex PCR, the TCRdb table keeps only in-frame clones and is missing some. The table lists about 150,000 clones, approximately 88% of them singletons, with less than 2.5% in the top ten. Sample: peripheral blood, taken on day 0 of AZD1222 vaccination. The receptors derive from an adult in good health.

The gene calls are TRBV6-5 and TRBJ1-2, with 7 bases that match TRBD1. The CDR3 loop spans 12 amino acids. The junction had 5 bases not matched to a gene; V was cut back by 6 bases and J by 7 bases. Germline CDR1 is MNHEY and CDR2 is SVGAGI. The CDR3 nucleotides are TGTGCCAGCAGCCCCAGGGGGGGTGGCTACACCTTC. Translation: CASSPRGGGYTF.

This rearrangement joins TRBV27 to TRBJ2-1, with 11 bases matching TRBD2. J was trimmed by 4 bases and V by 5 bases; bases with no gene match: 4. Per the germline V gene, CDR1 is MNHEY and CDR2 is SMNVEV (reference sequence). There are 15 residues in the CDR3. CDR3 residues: CASSTRLAGYNEQFF. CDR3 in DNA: TGTGCCAGCAGTACTCGACTAGCGGGATACAATGAGCAGTTCTTC.

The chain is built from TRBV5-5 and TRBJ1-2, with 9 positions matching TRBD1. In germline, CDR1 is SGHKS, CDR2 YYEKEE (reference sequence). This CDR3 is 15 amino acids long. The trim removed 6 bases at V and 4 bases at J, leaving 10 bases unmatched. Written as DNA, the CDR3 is TGTGCCAGCACCCCGGGCACAGGGGGCTTCTATGGCTACACCTTC. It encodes CASTPGTGGFYGYTF.

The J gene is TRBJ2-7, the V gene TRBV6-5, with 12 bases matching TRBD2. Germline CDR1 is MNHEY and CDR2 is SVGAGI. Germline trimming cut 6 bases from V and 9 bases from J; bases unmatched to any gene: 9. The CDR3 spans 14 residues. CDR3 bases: TGTGCCAGCAGACTAGCGGGAGGCTCTGGGGGGCAGTACTTC. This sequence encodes CASRLAGGSGGQYF.

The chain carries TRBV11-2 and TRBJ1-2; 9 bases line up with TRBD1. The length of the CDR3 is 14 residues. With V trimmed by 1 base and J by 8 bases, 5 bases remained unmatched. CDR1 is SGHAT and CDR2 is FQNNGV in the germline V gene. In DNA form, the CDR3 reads TGTGCCAGCAGCTTAGGCGGGGGGACAGGGGGCTACACCTTC. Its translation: CASSLGGGTGGYTF.

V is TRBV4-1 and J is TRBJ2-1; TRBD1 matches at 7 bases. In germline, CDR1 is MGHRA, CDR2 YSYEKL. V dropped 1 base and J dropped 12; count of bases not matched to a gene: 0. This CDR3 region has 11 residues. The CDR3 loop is CASSQGDRQFF. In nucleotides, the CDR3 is TGCGCCAGCAGCCAAGGGGACAGGCAGTTCTTC.

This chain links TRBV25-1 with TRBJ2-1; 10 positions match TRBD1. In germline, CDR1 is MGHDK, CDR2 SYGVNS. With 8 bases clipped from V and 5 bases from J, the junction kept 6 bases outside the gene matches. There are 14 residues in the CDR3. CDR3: CASSGTGVNNEQFF. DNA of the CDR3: TGTGCCAGCTCCGGGACAGGGGTTAACAATGAGCAGTTCTTC.

CDR3 nucleotide sequence: TGTGCCAGCAGTTACTCGAGTTGGGACAGGGTACCCGAGCAGTACTTC. As protein: CASSYSSWDRVPEQYF. The chain couples TRBV6-5 to TRBJ2-7; 9 positions agree with TRBD1. Germline CDR1 is MNHEY and CDR2 is SVGAGI. V shed 0 bases, J shed 6 bases, and the junction held 9 bases outside the gene matches. The CDR3 is 16 residues long.

The CDR3 region is CASSYLGQPVTGELFF. The CDR3 bases are TGTGCCAGCAGTTACTTGGGACAACCTGTCACCGGGGAGCTGTTTTTT. The V gene is TRBV6-5, the J gene TRBJ2-2; TRBD1 is a possible D gene (6 bases). The germline V gene has CDR1 MNHEY and CDR2 SVGAGI. V lost 1 base and J 4 bases, leaving 13 bases between the germline ends. CDR3 size: 16 residues.

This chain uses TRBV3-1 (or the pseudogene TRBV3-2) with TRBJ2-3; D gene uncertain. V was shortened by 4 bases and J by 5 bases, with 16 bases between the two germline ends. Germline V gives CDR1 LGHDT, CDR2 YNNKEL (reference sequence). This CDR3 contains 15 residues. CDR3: CASSPSWGKIDTQYF. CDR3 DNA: TGTGCCAGCAGCCCGTCTTGGGGTAAGATAGATACGCAGTATTTT.

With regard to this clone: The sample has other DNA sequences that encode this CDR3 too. The DNA for the CDR3 is TGTGCCAGCAGACCTGACAGGGTTAGCAATCAGCCCCAGCATTTT. This gives the protein CASRPDRVSNQPQHF. V gene TRBV27 combines with J gene TRBJ1-5; 7 bases are shared with TRBD1. Germline V gene data show CDR1 as MNHEY and CDR2 as SMNVEV (reference sequence). J was trimmed by 0 bases and V by 6 bases; bases with no gene match: 5. The CDR3 is 15 residues long.

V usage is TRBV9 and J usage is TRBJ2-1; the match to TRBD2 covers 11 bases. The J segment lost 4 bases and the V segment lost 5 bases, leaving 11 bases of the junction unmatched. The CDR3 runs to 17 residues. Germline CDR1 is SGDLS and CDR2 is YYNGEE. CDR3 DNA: TGTGCCAGCAGTGGCCTTGAGGGACTAGCGGATTACAATGAGCAGTTCTTC. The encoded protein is CASSGLEGLADYNEQFF. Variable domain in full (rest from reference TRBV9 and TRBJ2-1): DSGVTQTPKHLITATGQRVTLRCSPRSGDLSVYWYQQSLDQGLQFLIQYYNGEERAKGNILERFSAQQFPDLHSELNLSSLELGDSALYFCASSGLEGLADYNEQFFGPGTRLTVL.

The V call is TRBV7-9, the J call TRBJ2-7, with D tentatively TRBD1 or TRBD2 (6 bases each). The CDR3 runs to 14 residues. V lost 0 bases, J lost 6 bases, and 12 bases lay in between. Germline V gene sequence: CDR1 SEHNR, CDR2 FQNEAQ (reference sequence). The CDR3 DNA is TGTGCCAGCAGCTTAGCCTCGGGGGCAGGCGAGCAGTACTTC. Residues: CASSLASGAGEQYF.

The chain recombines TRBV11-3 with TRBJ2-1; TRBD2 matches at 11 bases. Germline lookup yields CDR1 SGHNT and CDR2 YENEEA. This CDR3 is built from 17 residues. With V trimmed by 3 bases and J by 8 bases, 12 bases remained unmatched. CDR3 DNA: TGTGCCAGCAGCTTTAAATTGGGGTTAGCGGGAGGGCATGAGCAGTTCTTC. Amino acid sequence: CASSFKLGLAGGHEQFF.

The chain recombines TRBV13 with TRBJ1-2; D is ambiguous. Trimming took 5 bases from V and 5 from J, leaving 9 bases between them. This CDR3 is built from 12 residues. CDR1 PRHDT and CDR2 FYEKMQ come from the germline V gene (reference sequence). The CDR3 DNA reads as TGTGCCAGCAGCATCAGGTTTTATGGCTACACCTTC. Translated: CASSIRFYGYTF.

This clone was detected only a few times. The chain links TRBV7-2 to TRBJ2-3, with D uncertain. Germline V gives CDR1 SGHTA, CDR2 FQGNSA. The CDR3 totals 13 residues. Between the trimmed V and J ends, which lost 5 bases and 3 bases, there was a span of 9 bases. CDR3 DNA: TGTGCCAGCAGCCCCAAAGGGACAGATACGCAGTATTTT. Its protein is CASSPKGTDTQYF.

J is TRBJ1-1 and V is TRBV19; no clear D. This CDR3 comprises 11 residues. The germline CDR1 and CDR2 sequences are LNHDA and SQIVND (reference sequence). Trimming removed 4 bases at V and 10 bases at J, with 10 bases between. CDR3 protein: CASSTSVGAFF. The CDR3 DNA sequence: TGTGCCAGTAGTACTTCCGTAGGAGCTTTCTTT.

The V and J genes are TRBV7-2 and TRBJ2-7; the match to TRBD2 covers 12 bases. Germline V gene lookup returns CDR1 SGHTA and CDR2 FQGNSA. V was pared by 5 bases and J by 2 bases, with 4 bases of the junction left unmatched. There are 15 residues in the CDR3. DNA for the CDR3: TGTGCCAGCAGCCCTAGCGGGAGGGCCCCCTACGAGCAGTACTTC. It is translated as CASSPSGRAPYEQYF.

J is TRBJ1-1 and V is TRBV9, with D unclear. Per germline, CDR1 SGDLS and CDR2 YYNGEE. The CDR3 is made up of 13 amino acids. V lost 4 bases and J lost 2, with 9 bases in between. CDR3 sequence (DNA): TGTGCCAGCAGCCGCGGACTCAACACTGAAGCTTTCTTT. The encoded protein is CASSRGLNTEAFF.

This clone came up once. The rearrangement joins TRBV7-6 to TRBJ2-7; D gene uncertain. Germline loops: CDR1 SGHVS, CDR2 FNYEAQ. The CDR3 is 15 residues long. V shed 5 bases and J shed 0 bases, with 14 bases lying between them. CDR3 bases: TGTGCCAGCAGCCCTGGCATTGGCCCCTCCTACGAGCAGTACTTC. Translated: CASSPGIGPSYEQYF.

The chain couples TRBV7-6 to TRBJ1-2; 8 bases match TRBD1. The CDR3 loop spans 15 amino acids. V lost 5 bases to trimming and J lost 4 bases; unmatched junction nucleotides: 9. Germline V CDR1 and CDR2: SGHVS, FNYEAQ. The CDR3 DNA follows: TGTGCCAGCAGCCCAAGGGGGGGACAGGTCTATGGCTACACCTTC. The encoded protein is CASSPRGGQVYGYTF.

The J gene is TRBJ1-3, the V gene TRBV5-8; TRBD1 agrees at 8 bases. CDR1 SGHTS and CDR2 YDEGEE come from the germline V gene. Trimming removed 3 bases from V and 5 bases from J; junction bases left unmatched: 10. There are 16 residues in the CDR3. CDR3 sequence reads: CASSSPVRDRRNTIYF. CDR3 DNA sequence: TGTGCCAGCAGCTCACCAGTCCGGGACAGGCGAAACACCATATATTTT.

The CDR3 loop reads CASSQDSGTVQETQYF. The DNA of the CDR3 is TGCGCCAGCAGCCAAGATTCCGGGACAGTCCAAGAGACCCAGTACTTC. V and J are TRBV4-1 and TRBJ2-5; the match to TRBD1 covers 7 bases. The germline V gene has CDR1 MGHRA and CDR2 YSYEKL. This CDR3 is 16 amino acids long. V lost 0 bases and J lost 1; bases outside the gene matches: 5.

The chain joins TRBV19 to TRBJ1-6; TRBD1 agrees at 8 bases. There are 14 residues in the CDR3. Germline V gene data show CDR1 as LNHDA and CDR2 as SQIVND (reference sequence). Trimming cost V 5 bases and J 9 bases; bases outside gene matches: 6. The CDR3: CASSPGTGSSPLHF. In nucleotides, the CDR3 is TGTGCCAGTAGTCCGGGGACAGGCAGTTCACCCCTCCACTTT.